The rows below give T cell receptor beta chains drawn from one sample of a study of cytomegalovirus exposure and HLA in healthy donors. Clones were sequenced by immunoSEQ multiplex PCR, and TCRdb holds only the in-frame ones, with some missing. The profile shows about 200,000 clones, under 90% of them singletons. Material: PBMCs. The receptors originated from a boy younger than 10 in good health and CMV-seronegative. Both conserved end residues are part of each CDR3. D genes are given only for firm matches. Not every row has a clone size; where given, it reads once, few, many or a size class.

j_call,d_call,clone_size,v_call,cdr3_aa,cdr3_nt
TRBJ2-2,TRBD1,-,TRBV19,CASSRQGVAGELFF,TGTGCCAGTAGTAGGCAGGGGGTGGCCGGGGAGCTGTTTTTT
TRBJ1-2,TRBD1,-,TRBV18,CASSPGQGKTYGYTF,TGTGCCAGCTCACCTGGACAGGGGAAAACCTATGGCTACACCTTC
TRBJ2-5,TRBD2,-,TRBV9,CASSPRGGQETQYF,TGTGCCAGCAGCCCGCGGGGGGGCCAAGAGACCCAGTACTTC
TRBJ2-7,TRBD2,-,TRBV2,CASSLLAGGNEQYF,TGTGCCAGCAGCCTACTCGCGGGGGGAAACGAGCAGTACTTC
TRBJ2-1,TRBD1,-,TRBV4-1,CASSPGQGPNNEQFF,TGCGCCAGCAGCCCCGGACAGGGACCTAACAATGAGCAGTTCTTC
TRBJ2-7,TRBD1,-,TRBV6-1,CASRPGQAYEQYF,TGTGCCAGCAGGCCGGGACAGGCCTACGAGCAGTACTTC
TRBJ2-7,TRBD1,-,TRBV27,CASSLSADRGYEQYF,TGTGCCAGCAGTTTATCCGCGGACAGGGGCTACGAGCAGTACTTC
TRBJ1-1,-,-,TRBV25-1,CASSDGLNTEAFF,TGTGCCAGCAGTGATGGGCTGAACACTGAAGCTTTCTTT
TRBJ2-7,TRBD2,-,TRBV13,CASSNSSGVAEQYF,TGTGCCAGCAGCAATTCTAGCGGGGTCGCCGAGCAGTACTTC
TRBJ1-4,-,-,TRBV4-3,CASSQDIRRINEKLFF,TGCGCCAGCAGCCAAGATATCCGGCGGATAAATGAAAAACTGTTTTTT
TRBJ1-1,-,few,TRBV20-1,CRGGSGEAFF,TGCAGAGGCGGGTCTGGTGAAGCTTTCTTT
TRBJ2-3,-,-,TRBV6-6,CASSLTRVSTDTQYF,TGTGCCAGCAGTCTCACTAGAGTGAGCACAGATACGCAGTATTTT
TRBJ2-7,-,once,TRBV6-5,CASSYRQTDYEQYF,TGTGCCAGCAGTTACCGACAGACAGACTACGAGCAGTACTTC
TRBJ2-3,-,-,TRBV7-3,CASSLLGAGYSSTDTQYF,TGTGCCAGCAGCTTATTAGGGGCTGGGTACTCTAGCACAGATACGCAGTATTTT
TRBJ1-1,-,-,TRBV10-3,CAISERQPNTEAFF,TGTGCCATCAGTGAGCGACAGCCGAACACTGAAGCTTTCTTT
TRBJ2-5,TRBD2,-,TRBV7-2,CASSFAGGPKETQYF,TGTGCCAGCAGCTTCGCGGGGGGGCCAAAGGAGACCCAGTACTTC
TRBJ2-7,-,-,TRBV20-1,CSAKGTYEQYF,TGCAGTGCTAAGGGGACCTACGAGCAGTACTTC
TRBJ1-6,-,-,TRBV20-1,CSATPIGPLHF,TGCAGTGCTACCCCGATTGGCCCCCTCCACTTT
TRBJ2-5,-,-,TRBV6-5,CASSYRGGETQYF,TGTGCCAGCAGCTACAGGGGGGGAGAGACCCAGTACTTC
TRBJ2-5,-,few,TRBV13,CASSLRTAETQYF,TGTGCCAGCAGCTTAAGGACAGCAGAGACCCAGTACTTC
TRBJ2-1,-,-,TRBV27,CASMMGGRYNEQFF,TGTGCCAGCATGATGGGGGGGCGGTACAATGAGCAGTTCTTC
TRBJ1-4,TRBD1,-,TRBV6-1,CASSAQGPGEKLFF,TGTGCCAGCAGTGCACAGGGGCCGGGTGAAAAACTGTTTTTT
TRBJ1-1,-,-,TRBV10-3,CAISSRGLDTEAFF,TGTGCCATCAGTAGCCGGGGGTTAGACACTGAAGCTTTCTTT
TRBJ2-7,TRBD2,-,TRBV30,CAWSGRPREVYEQYF,TGTGCCTGGAGTGGCAGGCCCCGGGAGGTTTACGAGCAGTACTTC
TRBJ1-1,-,-,TRBV18,CASSFSVNTEAFF,TGTGCCAGCTCTTTTAGTGTGAACACTGAAGCTTTCTTT
TRBJ2-7,TRBD1,-,TRBV29-1,CSVEQNRRQGTAYEQYF,TGCAGCGTTGAACAAAACCGTAGACAGGGGACGGCCTACGAGCAGTACTTC
TRBJ1-1,-,-,TRBV10-1,CASESEARFLSEAFF,TGCGCCAGCGAATCTGAGGCTCGGTTTTTATCTGAAGCTTTCTTT
TRBJ1-5,-,-,TRBV2,CASSSTKQPQHF,TGTGCCAGCAGCTCCACAAAACAGCCCCAGCATTTT
TRBJ2-2,-,-,TRBV5-1,CASRDSGYLKTGELFF,TGCGCCAGCCGAGATTCAGGGTATTTGAAAACCGGGGAGCTGTTTTTT
TRBJ2-6,TRBD1,-,TRBV15,CATSRELTGVIVGANGLTF,TGTGCCACCAGCAGAGAACTAACAGGGGTTATAGTTGGGGCCAACGGCCTGACTTTC
TRBJ2-3,-,once,TRBV10-3,CAISEAGTQYF,TGTGCCATCAGTGAAGCGGGTACGCAGTATTTT
TRBJ1-4,-,-,TRBV4-1,CASGGGREKLFF,TGCGCCAGCGGGGGGGGTAGGGAAAAACTGTTTTTT
TRBJ1-2,-,-,TRBV19,CASTQGREVGGYTF,TGTGCCAGTACCCAAGGACGGGAAGTAGGCGGCTACACCTTC
TRBJ1-2,TRBD1,-,TRBV6-1,CASSEDGDRVGYGYTF,TGTGCCAGCAGTGAAGACGGGGACAGGGTTGGCTATGGCTACACCTTC
TRBJ1-6,-,-,TRBV5-1,CASSLVAGNGNSPLHF,TGCGCCAGCAGCTTGGTAGCTGGAAACGGTAATTCACCCCTCCACTTT
TRBJ2-1,TRBD2,few,TRBV27,CASTPGTSGGREQFF,TGTGCCAGCACCCCAGGGACTAGCGGGGGACGGGAGCAGTTCTTC
TRBJ1-2,-,-,TRBV11-2,CASNEQGNGYTF,TGTGCCAGCAACGAGCAGGGGAATGGCTACACCTTC
TRBJ2-1,-,-,TRBV11-2,CASSLQQGTAYNEQFF,TGTGCCAGCAGCCTGCAACAGGGAACCGCCTACAATGAGCAGTTCTTC
TRBJ2-1,TRBD2,few,TRBV7-3,CASSLTASGGYNEQFF,TGTGCCAGCAGCTTAACGGCTAGCGGGGGATACAATGAGCAGTTCTTC
TRBJ1-3,-,-,TRBV19,CASSPRAGVGITIYF,TGTGCCAGTAGTCCGCGGGCCGGGGTTGGTATCACCATATATTTT
TRBJ1-1,-,-,TRBV7-2,CASSLARQLNTEAFF,TGTGCCAGCAGCTTAGCCAGACAGCTGAACACTGAAGCTTTCTTT
TRBJ2-1,-,-,TRBV29-1,CSVEGTAPRSSYNEQFF,TGCAGCGTTGAAGGGACAGCGCCAAGGAGCTCCTACAATGAGCAGTTCTTC
TRBJ2-7,TRBD2,-,TRBV27,CASSLLGLAGVGGQYF,TGTGCCAGCAGTTTACTCGGACTAGCGGGAGTTGGGGGGCAGTACTTC